A selection of T cell receptor beta chains follows, all from one sample in a study of cytomegalovirus exposure and HLA in healthy donors. Sequenced by immunoSEQ multiplex PCR; TCRdb stores in-frame clones only, minus some. The sample lists around 150,000 clones; over 80% were seen once. What was sequenced was PBMCs. Receptors were obtained from a man between 45 and 60 years old in good health and CMV-seropositive. CDR3s include the opening cysteine and the closing phenylalanine or tryptophan. The D gene is left open where the match is weak. Only some rows state a clone size, as once, few, many or a class for expanded clones.

J gene: TRBJ2-7; D gene: TRBD2; clone size: few; V gene: TRBV4-3; CDR3 DNA: TGCGCCAGCAGCCAAGAGCGGGAGGCGAGCCGCTCCTACGAGCAGTACTTC; CDR3 protein: CASSQEREASRSYEQYF
J gene: TRBJ2-1; D gene: NA; clone size: NA; V gene: TRBV10-3; CDR3 DNA: TGTGCCATCCTAACAGACTCCTACAATGAGCAGTTCTTC; CDR3 protein: CAILTDSYNEQFF
J gene: TRBJ1-2; D gene: TRBD1; clone size: NA; V gene: TRBV13; CDR3 DNA: TGTGCCAGCAGCTTAGGGGGACAGGGCGCTGGCTACACCTTC; CDR3 protein: CASSLGGQGAGYTF
J gene: TRBJ1-5; D gene: TRBD1; clone size: NA; V gene: TRBV19; CDR3 DNA: TGTGCCAGTAGCCAGACAGGGAATGTTTTAGTCAATCAGCCCCAGCATTTT; CDR3 protein: CASSQTGNVLVNQPQHF
J gene: TRBJ2-7; D gene: TRBD1; clone size: NA; V gene: TRBV9; CDR3 DNA: TGTGCCAGCAGCGTAGGATCAGGGGGCACCTACGAGCAGTACTTC; CDR3 protein: CASSVGSGGTYEQYF
J gene: TRBJ2-1; D gene: NA; clone size: NA; V gene: TRBV4-1; CDR3 DNA: TGCGCCAGCAGCCAAGCTAAGGGGTCCAATGAGCAGTTCTTC; CDR3 protein: CASSQAKGSNEQFF
J gene: TRBJ1-2; D gene: NA; clone size: NA; V gene: TRBV11-3; CDR3 DNA: TGTGCCAGCAGCTTAGGAGGAGGCTATGGCTACACCTTC; CDR3 protein: CASSLGGGYGYTF
J gene: TRBJ1-4; D gene: NA; clone size: NA; V gene: TRBV6-5; CDR3 DNA: TGTGCCAGCAGTTACGGGCAGGGGTGGGATGAAAAACTGTTTTTT; CDR3 protein: CASSYGQGWDEKLFF
J gene: TRBJ1-1; D gene: NA; clone size: NA; V gene: TRBV10-3; CDR3 DNA: TGTGCCATCAGGGACAACGCGGACACTGAAGCTTTCTTT; CDR3 protein: CAIRDNADTEAFF
J gene: TRBJ2-2; D gene: NA; clone size: NA; V gene: TRBV28; CDR3 DNA: TGTGCCAGCAGTTCAGGTTTATCCGGGGAGCTGTTTTTT; CDR3 protein: CASSSGLSGELFF
J gene: TRBJ2-7; D gene: NA; clone size: once; V gene: TRBV6-5; CDR3 DNA: TGTGCCAGCAGGGCGGGACAGACCTACGAGCAGTACTTC; CDR3 protein: CASRAGQTYEQYF
J gene: TRBJ1-1; D gene: TRBD1; clone size: NA; V gene: TRBV5-1; CDR3 DNA: TGCGCCAGCAGCTTGGTGGGACAGAGGGAGACTGAAGCTTTCTTT; CDR3 protein: CASSLVGQRETEAFF
J gene: TRBJ2-4; D gene: NA; clone size: NA; V gene: TRBV4-1; CDR3 DNA: TGCGCCAGCAGCCAAGGTTTCGGGGGTAAAAACATTCAGTACTTC; CDR3 protein: CASSQGFGGKNIQYF
J gene: TRBJ2-7; D gene: TRBD1; clone size: NA; V gene: TRBV7-9; CDR3 DNA: TGTGCCAGCAGCACCCTGACAGGGTTCCCCTACGAGCAGTACTTC; CDR3 protein: CASSTLTGFPYEQYF
J gene: TRBJ2-7; D gene: TRBD1; clone size: once; V gene: TRBV5-1; CDR3 DNA: TGCGCCAGCAGCGAGGGACAGGTAGACGAGCAGTACTTC; CDR3 protein: CASSEGQVDEQYF
J gene: TRBJ2-7; D gene: NA; clone size: NA; V gene: TRBV5-1; CDR3 DNA: TGCGCCAGCGGGCCTTCCTCCTACGAGCAGTACTTC; CDR3 protein: CASGPSSYEQYF
J gene: TRBJ2-3; D gene: NA; clone size: NA; V gene: TRBV18; CDR3 DNA: TGTGCCAGCTCACTGGGCAGGGACACAGATACGCAGTATTTT; CDR3 protein: CASSLGRDTDTQYF
J gene: TRBJ2-7; D gene: NA; clone size: NA; V gene: TRBV2; CDR3 DNA: TGTGCCAGCAGCTCCCCACCAGGGGAGCAGTACTTC; CDR3 protein: CASSSPPGEQYF
J gene: TRBJ2-7; D gene: TRBD2; clone size: NA; V gene: TRBV27; CDR3 DNA: TGTGCCAGCAGTGTCGGGACTAGCGGGAGTTTATACGAGCAGTACTTC; CDR3 protein: CASSVGTSGSLYEQYF
J gene: TRBJ1-2; D gene: TRBD1; clone size: once; V gene: TRBV7-9; CDR3 DNA: TGTGCCAGCAGCTTACAAAGGACAGGGGATGGCTACACCTTC; CDR3 protein: CASSLQRTGDGYTF
J gene: TRBJ2-3; D gene: TRBD1; clone size: NA; V gene: TRBV7-7; CDR3 DNA: TGTGCCAGCAGCCCGGACAGGGGAGTCGATACGCAGTATTTT; CDR3 protein: CASSPDRGVDTQYF
J gene: TRBJ2-2; D gene: TRBD1; clone size: NA; V gene: TRBV27; CDR3 DNA: TGTGCTATTCGGACAGGGAGAGACGGGGAGCTGTTTTTT; CDR3 protein: CAIRTGRDGELFF
J gene: TRBJ1-5; D gene: NA; clone size: NA; V gene: TRBV27; CDR3 DNA: TGTGCCAGCAGCGGGGGGCTTTATGATCAGCCCCAGCATTTT; CDR3 protein: CASSGGLYDQPQHF
J gene: TRBJ1-3; D gene: NA; clone size: NA; V gene: TRBV30; CDR3 DNA: TGTGCCTGGAGCGTGGACACTGCTGGAAACACCATATATTTT; CDR3 protein: CAWSVDTAGNTIYF
J gene: TRBJ2-1; D gene: NA; clone size: NA; V gene: TRBV4-1; CDR3 DNA: TGCGCCAGCAGCCGCCCAGGGGACGATGAGCAGTTCTTC; CDR3 protein: CASSRPGDDEQFF
J gene: TRBJ1-5; D gene: NA; clone size: NA; V gene: TRBV5-1; CDR3 DNA: TGCGCCAGCAGCGCGGGGGCACAGAGCAATCAGCCCCAGCATTTT; CDR3 protein: CASSAGAQSNQPQHF
J gene: TRBJ2-6; D gene: NA; clone size: few; V gene: TRBV6-6; CDR3 DNA: TGTGCCAGCAGGTATCAGGGAAAGGAGGCCAACGTCCTGACTTTC; CDR3 protein: CASRYQGKEANVLTF
J gene: TRBJ2-7; D gene: NA; clone size: NA; V gene: TRBV6-5; CDR3 DNA: TGTGCCAGCAGTTCGAGACTGGTCTCCTACGAGCAGTACTTC; CDR3 protein: CASSSRLVSYEQYF
J gene: TRBJ1-1; D gene: NA; clone size: NA; V gene: TRBV28; CDR3 DNA: TGTGCCAGCAGTGCCCACAGGAACACTGAAGCTTTCTTT; CDR3 protein: CASSAHRNTEAFF
J gene: TRBJ2-3; D gene: TRBD2; clone size: NA; V gene: TRBV4-1; CDR3 DNA: TGCGCCAGCAGCCAGAGACTAGCGGCAGTCACAGATACGCAGTATTTT; CDR3 protein: CASSQRLAAVTDTQYF
J gene: TRBJ1-4; D gene: TRBD1; clone size: NA; V gene: TRBV4-1; CDR3 DNA: TGCGCCAGCAGCCAATACCCGGGACAGCTTAATGAAAAACTGTTTTTT; CDR3 protein: CASSQYPGQLNEKLFF
J gene: TRBJ1-2; D gene: NA; clone size: NA; V gene: TRBV18; CDR3 DNA: TGTGCCAGCTCACCCAGCGGGGGGGTGGCCTATGGCTACACCTTC; CDR3 protein: CASSPSGGVAYGYTF
J gene: TRBJ1-2; D gene: NA; clone size: NA; V gene: TRBV7-6; CDR3 DNA: TGTGCCAGCAGCTTAGATGGGGGGGCGAGGGGCTACACCTTC; CDR3 protein: CASSLDGGARGYTF
J gene: TRBJ1-1; D gene: TRBD1; clone size: NA; V gene: TRBV5-4; CDR3 DNA: TGTGCCAGCAGCCAGGGACAGGGAGGTCGCACTGAAGCTTTCTTT; CDR3 protein: CASSQGQGGRTEAFF
J gene: TRBJ2-3; D gene: TRBD1; clone size: NA; V gene: TRBV4-1; CDR3 DNA: TGCGCCAGCAGCCCCCGGGACAGGGAGAGGGGTACGCAGTATTTT; CDR3 protein: CASSPRDRERGTQYF
J gene: TRBJ1-2; D gene: NA; clone size: once; V gene: TRBV19; CDR3 DNA: TGTGCCAGTAGTTTCTTCCTTGGCTACACCTTC; CDR3 protein: CASSFFLGYTF
J gene: TRBJ1-6; D gene: TRBD1; clone size: NA; V gene: TRBV5-1; CDR3 DNA: TGCGCCAGCAGCTTGGAGGGGGCGCATAATTCACCCCTCCACTTT; CDR3 protein: CASSLEGAHNSPLHF
J gene: TRBJ2-3; D gene: NA; clone size: NA; V gene: TRBV20-1; CDR3 DNA: TGCAGTATACAATACACAGATACGCAGTATTTT; CDR3 protein: CSIQYTDTQYF
J gene: TRBJ2-3; D gene: TRBD1; clone size: NA; V gene: TRBV10-1; CDR3 DNA: TGCGCCAGCAGTGAGTCCGGGACAGCCACAGATACGCAGTATTTT; CDR3 protein: CASSESGTATDTQYF
J gene: TRBJ1-2; D gene: TRBD1; clone size: once; V gene: TRBV5-1; CDR3 DNA: TGCGCCAGCAGCGACGGGACAGGCCGAACCCGGCAACTTAACTATGGCTACACCTTC; CDR3 protein: CASSDGTGRTRQLNYGYTF
J gene: TRBJ2-1; D gene: NA; clone size: NA; V gene: TRBV9; CDR3 DNA: TGTGCCAGCAGCATCAACAATGAGCAGTTCTTC; CDR3 protein: CASSINNEQFF
J gene: TRBJ2-7; D gene: TRBD2; clone size: once; V gene: TRBV5-6; CDR3 DNA: TGTGCCAGCAGCTGGGGGGGGAGCTCCTACGAGCAGTACTTC; CDR3 protein: CASSWGGSSYEQYF
J gene: TRBJ2-1; D gene: TRBD2; clone size: NA; V gene: TRBV15; CDR3 DNA: TGTGCCACCAGCGCGCGGCTAGCGGGAAAAGTGGGGTACAATGAGCAGTTCTTC; CDR3 protein: CATSARLAGKVGYNEQFF
J gene: TRBJ2-7; D gene: NA; clone size: NA; V gene: TRBV30; CDR3 DNA: TGTGCCTGGATGGCAACAGGGAACTCCTACGAGCAGTACTTC; CDR3 protein: CAWMATGNSYEQYF
J gene: TRBJ2-6; D gene: TRBD1; clone size: NA; V gene: TRBV19; CDR3 DNA: TGTGCCACCTCAGCCGGGACAGGGGGCTCTGGGGCCAACGTCCTGACTTTC; CDR3 protein: CATSAGTGGSGANVLTF
J gene: TRBJ2-1; D gene: TRBD2; clone size: NA; V gene: TRBV7-9; CDR3 DNA: TGTGCCAGCAATACCCTAGCGGGCAGAGATAATGAGCAGTTCTTC; CDR3 protein: CASNTLAGRDNEQFF
J gene: TRBJ1-6; D gene: NA; clone size: NA; V gene: TRBV5-6; CDR3 DNA: TGTGCCAGCAGCTTTGGACAGACCCTAGGCAAGAATTCACCCCTCCACTTT; CDR3 protein: CASSFGQTLGKNSPLHF
J gene: TRBJ2-3; D gene: TRBD2; clone size: NA; V gene: TRBV18; CDR3 DNA: TGTGCCAGCTCACCTGGACTAGCGGGAGTGGGTAGGGGCACAGATACGCAGTATTTT; CDR3 protein: CASSPGLAGVGRGTDTQYF
J gene: TRBJ2-5; D gene: TRBD1; clone size: NA; V gene: TRBV7-2; CDR3 DNA: TGTGCCAGCAGCAGTCGCTGGGGACAGCAAGAGACCCAGTACTTC; CDR3 protein: CASSSRWGQQETQYF
J gene: TRBJ2-2; D gene: TRBD1; clone size: NA; V gene: TRBV6-5; CDR3 DNA: TGTGCCAGCAGGATGACAGGGGGGAACACCGGGGAGCTGTTTTTT; CDR3 protein: CASRMTGGNTGELFF
J gene: TRBJ2-5; D gene: TRBD2; clone size: NA; V gene: TRBV7-2; CDR3 DNA: TGTGCCAGCAGCCGAGGACTAGCGGGGCGCTCTCAAGAGACCCAGTACTTC; CDR3 protein: CASSRGLAGRSQETQYF
J gene: TRBJ2-4; D gene: NA; clone size: NA; V gene: TRBV15; CDR3 DNA: TGTGCCACCAGCAGAGATAGAGGACTTCCAGCCAAAAACATTCAGTACTTC; CDR3 protein: CATSRDRGLPAKNIQYF
J gene: TRBJ2-1; D gene: NA; clone size: once; V gene: TRBV7-2; CDR3 DNA: TGTGCCAGCAGCTTAGTGGACCGACGGAGGGTCCACAATGAGCAGTTCTTC; CDR3 protein: CASSLVDRRRVHNEQFF
J gene: TRBJ2-1; D gene: TRBD1; clone size: NA; V gene: TRBV6-1; CDR3 DNA: TGTGCCAGCAGTGCCGACAGGGCCCTTTACAATGAGCAGTTCTTC; CDR3 protein: CASSADRALYNEQFF
J gene: TRBJ2-1; D gene: TRBD2; clone size: NA; V gene: TRBV4-3; CDR3 DNA: TGCGCCAGCAGCGAGGGACTAGCGGGCTCCTACAATGAGCAGTTCTTC; CDR3 protein: CASSEGLAGSYNEQFF
J gene: TRBJ1-5; D gene: TRBD1; clone size: few; V gene: TRBV5-5; CDR3 DNA: TGTGCCAGCAGCTCCGGGACAGCTAGCAATCAGCCCCAGCATTTT; CDR3 protein: CASSSGTASNQPQHF
J gene: TRBJ1-2; D gene: TRBD1; clone size: once; V gene: TRBV7-6; CDR3 DNA: TGTGCCAGCAGACCCGCGGACAGGGGCGACTATGGCTACACCTTC; CDR3 protein: CASRPADRGDYGYTF